Following are 23 T cell receptor beta chains from one sample sequenced in a study of T cells in tumors and immune-related adverse events. The table came from immunoSEQ multiplex PCR; TCRdb's copy has only in-frame clones and leaves some out. The sample consists of around 10,000 clones, 85% to 95% of them appearing once. The sample consisted of lymph node tissue, taken from a patient treated with anti-PD-1 therapy. These receptors were collected from a female donor with metastatic renal cell carcinoma.

The V call is TRBV6-6, the J call TRBJ1-4; D may be TRBD1 (6 bases). CDR1 and CDR2 from the germline V gene are MNHNY and SVGAGI (reference sequence). Trimming took off 6 bases at V and 0 bases at J, with 14 bases between the two ends. This CDR3 region has 16 residues. CDR3 DNA sequence: TGTGCCAGCAGGTCCGACAGGATTGCAACTAATGAAAAACTGTTTTTT. Translating gives CASRSDRIATNEKLFF.

The DNA of the CDR3 is TGTGCCAGCAGCTTAGGATATTCGTACAATGAGCAGTTCTTC. This codes for CASSLGYSYNEQFF. V is TRBV7-2 and J is TRBJ2-1, with D uncertain. CDR3 length: 14 amino acids. Looked up from germline, CDR1 is SGHTA and CDR2 is FQGNSA. V dropped 1 base and J dropped 4 bases, with 8 bases sitting between them.

The chain joins TRBV5-1 to TRBJ2-3; D gene uncertain. V was cut by 4 bases and J by 0 bases, with 12 bases left in between. The CDR3 covers 15 residues. CDR1 and CDR2 (germline): SGHRS, YFSETQ. CDR3 in amino acids: CASSPAGTSTDTQYF. The CDR3 DNA reads TGCGCCAGCAGCCCTGCCGGTACTAGCACAGATACGCAGTATTTT. Together with reference TRBV5-1 and TRBJ2-3, the CDR3 gives the full variable domain: KAGVTQTPRYLIKTRGQQVTLSCSPISGHRSVSWYQQTPGQGLQFLFEYFSETQRNKGNFPGRFSGRQFSNSRSEMNVSTLELGDSALYLCASSPAGTSTDTQYFGPGTRLTVL.

The CDR3 DNA is TGTGCCAGCAGCCACAGGGGGCGCCGGGTTGAAAAACTGTTTTTT. Translated, it gives CASSHRGRRVEKLFF. The chain links TRBV5-8 to TRBJ1-4, with TRBD1 matching 9 bases. The CDR3 totals 15 residues. V lost 4 bases to trimming and J lost 7 bases; unmatched junction nucleotides: 8. The germline CDR1 and CDR2 sequences are SGHTS and YDEGEE.

The chain has TRBV4-2 and TRBJ2-1; 11 nucleotides align to TRBD2. CDR1 is LGHNA and CDR2 is YNFKEQ in the germline V gene. J gave up 9 bases and V 0 bases, and 10 bases lay outside the gene matches. The CDR3 has 17 residues. The chain's CDR3 is CASSQDGKTSGKSEQFF. The CDR3 bases are TGTGCCAGCAGCCAAGATGGCAAGACTAGCGGGAAATCTGAGCAGTTCTTC.

This clone has only a few counts. The rearrangement links TRBV6-6 to TRBJ1-2; D is unclear. This CDR3 has 14 residues. The V and J ends lost 5 bases and 2 bases respectively, with 12 bases between them. Germline V CDR1 and CDR2: MNHNY, SVGAGI (reference sequence). The CDR3, as DNA: TGTGCCAGCAGTCGGGTACCAGAAAACTATGGCTACACCTTC. It yields the protein CASSRVPENYGYTF.

The chain recombines TRBV19 with TRBJ1-3; 7 bases line up with TRBD1. V shed 9 bases, J shed 3 bases, and the junction held 11 bases outside the gene matches. Germline V lookup: CDR1 LNHDA, CDR2 SQIVND (reference sequence). The CDR3 totals 15 residues. CDR3 loop: CASCARGGGGNTIYF. CDR3 DNA: TGTGCCAGCTGTGCCAGGGGGGGCGGTGGAAACACCATATATTTT.

With respect to this clone: Its ends do not fully match the called genes, so a read error is possible. The V and J genes are TRBV5-4 and TRBJ2-5, with 7 bases aligning to TRBD1. The CDR3 runs 17 residues. CDR1 is SGHNT, CDR2 YYREEE, per germline (reference sequence). The CDR3 reads CASSFRTGTAPQGTQYF. CDR3 coding DNA: TGTGCCAGCAGCTTCCGAACCGGGACAGCTCCCCAAGGGACCCAGTACTTC.

This chain uses TRBV25-1 with TRBJ2-5, with 7 bases aligning to TRBD1. CDR3 length equals 13 residues. V dropped 5 bases and J dropped 3; count of bases not matched to a gene: 3. Germline V gives CDR1 MGHDK, CDR2 SYGVNS. The CDR3 coding sequence is TGTGCCAGCAGTTCAACAGGGGAAGAGACCCAGTACTTC. Translating it yields CASSSTGEETQYF. Full variable domain (remainder filled in from reference TRBV25-1 and TRBJ2-5): EADIYQTPRYLVIGTGKKITLECSQTMGHDKMYWYQQDPGMELHLIHYSYGVNSTEKGDLSSESTVSRIRTEHFPLTLESARPSHTSQYLCASSSTGEETQYFGPGTRLLVL.

V gene TRBV7-2 combines with J gene TRBJ1-1, with TRBD1 as a possible D gene (5 bases). The germline V and J ends were trimmed by 7 bases and 0 bases, with 15 bases remaining between them. Germline CDR1 and CDR2: SGHTA and FQGNSA. This CDR3 contains 15 residues. CDR3 sequence: CASTPGSGMNTEAFF. In nucleotides, the CDR3 is TGTGCCAGCACGCCAGGATCAGGGATGAACACTGAAGCTTTCTTT.

The chain carries TRBV2 and TRBJ2-5; D is possibly TRBD1 (5 bases). The CDR3 has 14 residues. Trimming shortened V by 1 base and J by 5 bases, and 11 bases separated the two germline ends. Germline lookup yields CDR1 SNHLY and CDR2 FYNNEI. CDR3 protein: CASSEVSTVETQYF. Here the CDR3 DNA reads TGTGCCAGCAGTGAAGTCTCGACAGTTGAGACCCAGTACTTC.

The rearrangement uses TRBV5-6 and TRBJ2-7, with D perhaps matching TRBD1 or TRBD2 (5 bases each). The CDR3 runs to 11 residues. V lost 3 bases to trimming and J lost 7 bases, with 8 bases between them. Germline CDR1 SGHDT, CDR2 YYEEEE. The CDR3 sequence is CASSSGPEQYF. The CDR3 DNA is TGTGCCAGCAGCTCGGGGCCAGAGCAGTACTTC.

The chain carries TRBV28 and TRBJ2-7; TRBD1 is a possible D gene (5 bases). Germline CDR1 is MDHEN and CDR2 is SYDVKM. V was cut by 6 bases and J by 3 bases, with 18 bases left in between. The CDR3 has 15 residues. CDR3 nucleotides: TGTGCCAGCAGCCGAAGTTGGGGCGGTCACTACGAGCAGTACTTC. Amino acid sequence: CASSRSWGGHYEQYF.

V usage is TRBV5-4 and J usage is TRBJ2-6, with unresolved D. The CDR3 sequence is 16 residues long. Deletions cut 4 bases from V and 0 bases from J, with 11 bases between. Germline CDR1 is SGHNT and CDR2 is YYREEE (reference sequence). The DNA of the CDR3 is TGTGCCAGCAGCCAATACCCCAGCTCTGGGGCCAACGTCCTGACTTTC. Translating gives CASSQYPSSGANVLTF.

The rearrangement uses TRBV6-5 and TRBJ2-7; D might be TRBD1 or TRBD2, each matching 5 bases. This CDR3 contains 14 residues. The germline CDR1 and CDR2 sequences are MNHEY and SVGAGI. Trimming pared 7 bases from V and 2 bases from J, leaving 15 bases between. CDR3: CASTPQRGTYEQYF. CDR3 sequence (DNA): TGTGCCAGCACCCCTCAACGGGGCACCTACGAGCAGTACTTC.

This chain links TRBV5-1 with TRBJ1-5; no clear D. Germline V CDR1 and CDR2: SGHRS, YFSETQ. This CDR3 comprises 13 residues. V lost 2 bases and J lost 3, with 6 bases in between. CDR3 residues: CASSLGNNQPQHF. CDR3 DNA: TGCGCCAGCAGCTTAGGCAACAATCAGCCCCAGCATTTT.

This clone was recorded once. This chain uses TRBV5-1 with TRBJ2-7, with 11 bases aligning to TRBD2. This CDR3 comprises 14 residues. Germline trimming cut 4 bases from V and 8 bases from J; bases unmatched to any gene: 8. Germline CDR1 is SGHRS and CDR2 is YFSETQ. CDR3 sequence (DNA): TGCGCCAGCAGCCATGGACTAGCGGGCACACAGCAGTACTTC. Its translation is CASSHGLAGTQQYF. Variable domain in full (rest from reference TRBV5-1 and TRBJ2-7): KAGVTQTPRYLIKTRGQQVTLSCSPISGHRSVSWYQQTPGQGLQFLFEYFSETQRNKGNFPGRFSGRQFSNSRSEMNVSTLELGDSALYLCASSHGLAGTQQYFGPGTRLTVT.

This clone was observed a handful of times. The chain joins TRBV4-3 to TRBJ1-5, with 7 nucleotides matching TRBD1. The length of the CDR3 is 17 residues. Germline loops: CDR1 LGHNA, CDR2 YSLEER. After removal of 0 bases from V and 3 bases from J, the junction contained 8 bases not matched to a gene. In DNA form, the CDR3 reads TGCGCCAGCAGCCAAGATGCAGGGGGTAGCCTCAATCAGCCCCAGCATTTT. Protein product: CASSQDAGGSLNQPQHF.

The chain combines TRBV7-8 with TRBJ2-5, with D unresolved. CDR1 and CDR2 from the germline V gene are SGHVS and FQNEAQ. Deletions cut 5 bases from V and 5 bases from J, with 15 bases between. The CDR3 sequence is 14 residues long. The CDR3 region is CASSPLPGSETQYF. For the CDR3, the DNA is TGTGCCAGCAGCCCACTTCCGGGCAGCGAGACCCAGTACTTC.

The rearrangement uses TRBV19 and TRBJ2-1; possibly TRBD1 for D (5 bases). The V and J ends lost 1 base and 4 bases respectively, with 14 bases between them. The CDR3 runs to 16 residues. Germline V CDR1 and CDR2: LNHDA, SQIVND (reference sequence). CDR3 DNA: TGTGCCAGTAGTATAGTAACAGGAGAATGGTACAATGAGCAGTTCTTC. This gives the protein CASSIVTGEWYNEQFF.

The chain uses TRBV4-1 and TRBJ1-5; 12 bases map to TRBD1. There are 19 residues in the CDR3. Germline trimming cut 2 bases from V and 5 bases from J; bases unmatched to any gene: 13. The germline CDR1 and CDR2 sequences are MGHRA and YSYEKL. The CDR3 protein is CASSQPGTGGFWKDQPQHF. The CDR3 DNA follows: TGCGCCAGCAGCCAACCCGGGACAGGGGGCTTCTGGAAGGATCAGCCCCAGCATTTT.

The J gene is TRBJ2-5, the V gene TRBV4-2; unclear D gene. The ends were cut back, 1 base at V and 5 bases at J, with 8 bases in the middle. The CDR3 contains 13 residues. CDR1 and CDR2 from the germline V gene are LGHNA and YNFKEQ. In DNA form, the CDR3 reads TGTGCCAGCAGCCAAGGGGGTCGGGAGACCCAGTACTTC. Residues: CASSQGGRETQYF.

This clone was recorded once. This rearrangement joins TRBV5-1 to TRBJ1-2; 9 nucleotides align to TRBD1. The germline V gene encodes CDR1 SGHRS and CDR2 YFSETQ. The CDR3 totals 15 residues. J was trimmed by 3 bases and V by 4 bases; bases with no gene match: 7. The CDR3 coding sequence is TGCGCCAGCAGCCCGACGGACAGGGGATACTATGGCTACACCTTC. Translating gives CASSPTDRGYYGYTF. The full variable domain, rest sourced from reference TRBV5-1 and TRBJ1-2, is KAGVTQTPRYLIKTRGQQVTLSCSPISGHRSVSWYQQTPGQGLQFLFEYFSETQRNKGNFPGRFSGRQFSNSRSEMNVSTLELGDSALYLCASSPTDRGYYGYTFGSGTRLTVV.